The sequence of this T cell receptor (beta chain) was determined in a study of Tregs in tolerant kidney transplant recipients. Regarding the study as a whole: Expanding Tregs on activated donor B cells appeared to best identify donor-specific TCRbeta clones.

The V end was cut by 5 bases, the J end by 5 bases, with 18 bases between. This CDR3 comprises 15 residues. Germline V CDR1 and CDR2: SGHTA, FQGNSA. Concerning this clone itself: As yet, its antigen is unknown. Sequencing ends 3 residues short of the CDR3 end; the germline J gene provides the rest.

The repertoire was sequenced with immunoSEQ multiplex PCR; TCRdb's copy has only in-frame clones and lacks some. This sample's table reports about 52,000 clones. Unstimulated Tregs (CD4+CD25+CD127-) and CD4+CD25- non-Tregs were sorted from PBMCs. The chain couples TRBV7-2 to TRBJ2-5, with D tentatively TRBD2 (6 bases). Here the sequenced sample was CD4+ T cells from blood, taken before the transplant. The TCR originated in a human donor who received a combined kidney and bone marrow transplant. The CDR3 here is CASSPSGTDLETQYF. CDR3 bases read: TGTGCCAGCAGCCCTTCCGGGACTGATTTGGAGACC.